A selection of T cell receptor beta chains follows, all from one sample in a study of blood T cell repertoires in COVID-19. The repertoire was sequenced with immunoSEQ multiplex PCR; TCRdb's copy has only in-frame clones and lacks some. This repertoire shows some 160,000 clones, approximately 84% found once; its top ten account for about 11%. The sequenced material came from peripheral blood. The receptor set was obtained from a man aged 70-80 years with active or convalescent COVID-19. The CDR3 runs from the conserved cysteine through the conserved F or W. A D gene is named only where the DNA matches it firmly. Only part of the rows carry a size: once, few, many, or a class if the clone is expanded.

CDR3 DNA	CDR3 protein	D gene	clone size	V gene	J gene
TGTGCCAGCAGCTTGGCGGGCACAGATACGCAGTATTTT	CASSLAGTDTQYF	NA	NA	TRBV5-6	TRBJ2-3
TGTGCCAGCAGCTTATGGTCCAGTGGTAATGGCTACACCTTC	CASSLWSSGNGYTF	NA	NA	TRBV7-8	TRBJ1-2
TGTGCCAGCAGTTACGACAGGTACACCGGGGAGCTGTTTTTT	CASSYDRYTGELFF	NA	few	TRBV6-5	TRBJ2-2
TGTGCCAGCAGTTCTGACAGGGATAAGAATGGCTACACCTTC	CASSSDRDKNGYTF	TRBD1	NA	TRBV27	TRBJ1-2
TGTGCCAGCTCACCTGAGCGGTTCGGGGATACGCAGTATTTT	CASSPERFGDTQYF	NA	NA	TRBV18	TRBJ2-3
TGTGCCAGTAGGGGAGGACAGGGGGCGCGAAACACTGAAGCTTTCTTT	CASRGGQGARNTEAFF	TRBD1	once	TRBV19	TRBJ1-1
TGCAGCGTTGGAGGGACAGGGGTTAGGGGGTATGGCTACACCTTC	CSVGGTGVRGYGYTF	TRBD1	NA	TRBV29-1	TRBJ1-2
TGTGCCAGCAAAAACCTAGCGGCTCAAGAGACCCAGTACTTC	CASKNLAAQETQYF	TRBD2	NA	TRBV2	TRBJ2-5
TGTGCCAGCGGCCGGGACAGTTATCAGCCCCAGCATTTT	CASGRDSYQPQHF	TRBD1	once	TRBV6-2/TRBV6-3	TRBJ1-5
TGTGCCAGCTCCCCTGACCTGAGGGAGACCCAGTACTTC	CASSPDLRETQYF	NA	NA	TRBV18	TRBJ2-5
TGTGCCAGCAGTCCCCCCCCCTCGACAGGGAACACCGGGGAGCTGTTTTTT	CASSPPPSTGNTGELFF	NA	NA	TRBV27	TRBJ2-2
TGCGCCAGCAGCTTGGGTGGCAGGGGGCTAGACGAGCAGTACTTC	CASSLGGRGLDEQYF	TRBD1	NA	TRBV5-1	TRBJ2-7
TGCGCCAGCAGCTTGGGGGCAGGGAGGGAGACCCAGTACTTC	CASSLGAGRETQYF	NA	NA	TRBV5-1	TRBJ2-5
TGTGCCAGCAGCCTGTCCCCCAGGGCTATCGGGGCCAACGTCCTGACTTTC	CASSLSPRAIGANVLTF	NA	NA	TRBV7-2	TRBJ2-6
TGTGCCAGCTCCAACGTGACCAGGGCCTCCTTCTATGGCTACACCTTC	CASSNVTRASFYGYTF	NA	few	TRBV18	TRBJ1-2
TGTGCCAGCAGTTTGCGTCCCACTGAAGCTTTCTTT	CASSLRPTEAFF	NA	NA	TRBV28	TRBJ1-1
TGTGCCAGCAGCCCACAGGGTTTCGGCAACTATGGCTACACCTTC	CASSPQGFGNYGYTF	NA	NA	TRBV6-2/TRBV6-3	TRBJ1-2
TGTGCCAGCAGCCGACAGGGGAACAAACTGTTTTTT	CASSRQGNKLFF	TRBD1	once	TRBV7-9	TRBJ1-4
TGTGCCAGCAGTGCCCAGGGGGCGAGGGAAAAACTGTTTTTT	CASSAQGAREKLFF	TRBD1	NA	TRBV9	TRBJ1-4
TGTGCCAGCAGCTTAGGGCAGGGATCTGGCTACACCTTC	CASSLGQGSGYTF	NA	once	TRBV7-9	TRBJ1-2
TGCGCCAGCAGTGAGTCTCGGACTGGAGGGTTGACCCAGTACTTC	CASSESRTGGLTQYF	NA	NA	TRBV10-2	TRBJ2-5
TGTGCCATCAGCCCGGGCACGAGGGGGGAGACCCAGTACTTC	CAISPGTRGETQYF	NA	NA	TRBV10-3	TRBJ2-5
TGCGCCAGCAGCAAGGACAGGGGCACAGATACGCAGTATTTT	CASSKDRGTDTQYF	TRBD1	once	TRBV5-1	TRBJ2-3
TGTGCCAGCAGCTTGGACTTCTATCCCCCGAACGAAAAACTGTTTTTT	CASSLDFYPPNEKLFF	NA	NA	TRBV7-9	TRBJ1-4
TGTGCCAGCAGCTCCCTCGGCACCGGGGAGCTGTTTTTT	CASSSLGTGELFF	NA	NA	TRBV7-9	TRBJ2-2
TGTGCCAGCAGTTTAAGTCCGGGGGTGCAGTTCTTC	CASSLSPGVQFF	NA	NA	TRBV28	TRBJ2-1
TGTGCCACACCCGGGGGATCGGTCTATGGCTACACCTTC	CATPGGSVYGYTF	NA	once	TRBV6-1	TRBJ1-2
TGTGCCAGCAGCTCAACCGTCACTAGCGGGAGTTTCAATGAGCAGTTCTTC	CASSSTVTSGSFNEQFF	TRBD2	NA	TRBV7-8	TRBJ2-1
TGTGCCAGCAGCCCTCTCACAGGGGCGGGCTATGGCTACACCTTC	CASSPLTGAGYGYTF	TRBD1	once	TRBV28	TRBJ1-2
TGTGCCAGCAGCCAGAACGACAGGGGGGGCAATCAGCCCCAGCATTTT	CASSQNDRGGNQPQHF	TRBD1	NA	TRBV9	TRBJ1-5
TGTGCCAGCAGCCCGTCACGGGGGTCACCCCTCCACTTT	CASSPSRGSPLHF	NA	NA	TRBV3-1/TRBV3-2	TRBJ1-6
TGTGCCAGCAGCCCCCGGGACAGGGCAAACGAGCAGTACTTC	CASSPRDRANEQYF	TRBD1	NA	TRBV11-2	TRBJ2-7
TGTGCCAGCAGCGTCGGGACAGGGGGCTATGGCTACACCTTC	CASSVGTGGYGYTF	TRBD1	NA	TRBV9	TRBJ1-2
TGTGCCAGTAGATCCCGGGACTACAATCAGCCCCAGCATTTT	CASRSRDYNQPQHF	NA	NA	TRBV19	TRBJ1-5
TGCGCCAGCAGCTTGAAGGAGGGCGAAGGGAAAAACACTGAAGCTTTCTTT	CASSLKEGEGKNTEAFF	NA	NA	TRBV5-1	TRBJ1-1
TGTGCCAGCACCTCTAGCCCGCAAGGCGATCAGCCCCAGCATTTT	CASTSSPQGDQPQHF	NA	NA	TRBV6-5	TRBJ1-5
TGTGCCAGCAGTGACTCGGCGGGACCTAACACTGAAGCTTTCTTT	CASSDSAGPNTEAFF	NA	NA	TRBV6-4	TRBJ1-1
TGTGCCACCACGGAGGCGGGATTCTACAATGAGCAGTTCTTC	CATTEAGFYNEQFF	NA	NA	TRBV15	TRBJ2-1
TGTGCCAGCAGCTTACAGGTCCAGGGCCTAGAGCAGTACTTC	CASSLQVQGLEQYF	NA	NA	TRBV7-9	TRBJ2-7
TGTGCCAGCTCACCATTTGTCGGCACTGAAGCTTTCTTT	CASSPFVGTEAFF	NA	NA	TRBV18	TRBJ1-1
TGTGCCAGCAGCCGGTCAAGCACAGATACGCAGTATTTT	CASSRSSTDTQYF	NA	NA	TRBV27	TRBJ2-3
TGTGCCAGCTCCCCTCTAGCGGGAACCGATGAGCAGTTCTTC	CASSPLAGTDEQFF	TRBD2	NA	TRBV18	TRBJ2-1
TGCGCCAGCAGCCAACCGGGACAGGGTTATGAAAAACTGTTTTTT	CASSQPGQGYEKLFF	TRBD1	NA	TRBV4-1	TRBJ1-4
TGTGCCAGCAGGTTCACGACAGGGGATAATTCTGAGCAGTTCTTC	CASRFTTGDNSEQFF	TRBD1	NA	TRBV11-2	TRBJ2-1
TGTGCCAGCAGTGAACTAGCGGGAGGGGGCACAGATACGCAGTATTTT	CASSELAGGGTDTQYF	TRBD2	once	TRBV2	TRBJ2-3
TGTGCCAGCAGCTTAGGACATGACCGGCCCCAGCATTTT	CASSLGHDRPQHF	NA	once	TRBV11-2	TRBJ1-5
TGTGCCAGCAGGCCTAACAGGGACCTGAACACCGGGGAGCTGTTTTTT	CASRPNRDLNTGELFF	NA	NA	TRBV7-6	TRBJ2-2
TGTGCCAGCAGTGACTCCGGGACAGGGTTTTACGAGCAGTACTTC	CASSDSGTGFYEQYF	TRBD1	NA	TRBV6-5	TRBJ2-7
TGTGCCAGCAGACTAGGGCCGGGGGGTACTGAAGCTTTCTTT	CASRLGPGGTEAFF	NA	NA	TRBV7-2	TRBJ1-1
TGTGCCAGCAGCCCCGGACAGGGGCTCTGGTCCCCGAATGAGCAGTTCTTC	CASSPGQGLWSPNEQFF	TRBD1	NA	TRBV9	TRBJ2-1
TGTGCCAGCTCACCAACACAGGGGGGGGTCAGCGCTTTCTTT	CASSPTQGGVSAFF	TRBD1	few	TRBV18	TRBJ1-1
TGCGCCAGCAGCCACGCGAGCCCAGGAAACTATGGCTACACCTTC	CASSHASPGNYGYTF	NA	NA	TRBV4-1	TRBJ1-2
TGTGCCAGCAGTGAAGCCCCGGCACGACGGGACACTGAAGCTTTCTTT	CASSEAPARRDTEAFF	NA	NA	TRBV2	TRBJ1-1
TGCAGCGGTGGAACAGGGTACGACACTGAAGCTTTCTTT	CSGGTGYDTEAFF	NA	NA	TRBV29-1	TRBJ1-1
TGTGCCAGCAGTAAGATTGGGACAGAGTCATACGAGCAGTACTTC	CASSKIGTESYEQYF	TRBD1	NA	TRBV6-5	TRBJ2-7
TGTGCCACCAGCAGAGATCCAGGGATGAGAAGGAACACTGAAGCTTTCTTT	CATSRDPGMRRNTEAFF	NA	NA	TRBV15	TRBJ1-1
TGTGCCAGCAGCTTGGACAGGGGGCGCGAGCAGTACTTC	CASSLDRGREQYF	TRBD1	NA	TRBV5-8	TRBJ2-7
TGTGCCAGCATCCCATACGGACAGGGGAGCGGCGGCTACACCTTC	CASIPYGQGSGGYTF	TRBD1	NA	TRBV11-2	TRBJ1-2
TGCGCCAGCAGCTTGAACACAGACAATGAGCAGTTCTTC	CASSLNTDNEQFF	NA	NA	TRBV5-1	TRBJ2-1